Shown below are 5 T cell receptor beta chains from a single sample sequenced in a study of blood T cell repertoires in COVID-19 (dated by TCRdb to the early 2020s). The library was prepared using the immunoSEQ multiplex PCR assay. TCRdb carries this immuneACCESS record with in-frame sequences only. Its versions omit some clonotypes, under half of them owing to an unresolved V gene in the studies checked, with the rest unexplained. This sample comprises 100,000 to 150,000 clones, 90% to 95% of them detected only once. The ten largest clones take up roughly 2.1% of the sample. Sequenced input: peripheral blood. These receptors were taken from a man between 50 and 59 years old with COVID-19, enrolled during active disease.

This clone has a single count. The CDR3 region has the DNA TGTGCCATCATGGGGGGAAGCACAGATACGCAGTATTTT. It encodes CAIMGGSTDTQYF. The chain links TRBV10-3 to TRBJ2-3; possible D gene TRBD2, 6 bases. V gave up 7 bases and J gave up 0 bases, with 8 bases separating them. CDR1 and CDR2 from the germline V gene are ENHRY and SYGVKD. The CDR3 has 13 amino acids.

The chain has TRBV28 and TRBJ2-1; 14 bases line up with TRBD2. V gave up 5 bases and J gave up 3 bases; unmatched junction bases: 9. CDR1 is MDHEN and CDR2 is SYDVKM in the germline V gene. This CDR3 has 18 residues. CDR3 in DNA: TGTGCCAGCAGTCGGGGACTAGCGGGAGCTCGGTACTACAATGAGCAGTTCTTC. This translates into CASSRGLAGARYYNEQFF.

The V and J genes are TRBV28 and TRBJ2-1; 14 bases are shared with TRBD2. This CDR3 spans 15 amino acids. V was pared by 6 bases and J by 9 bases, with 7 bases of the junction left unmatched. Germline-derived CDR1 and CDR2 are MDHEN and SYDVKM. CDR3 residues: CASRPGTSGSGEQFF. Here the CDR3 DNA reads TGTGCCAGCAGGCCTGGGACTAGCGGGAGCGGTGAGCAGTTCTTC.

The genes are TRBV7-8 and TRBJ2-5; TRBD1 is a possible D gene (5 bases). The germline CDR1 and CDR2 sequences are SGHVS and FQNEAQ. This CDR3 has 15 residues. The germline V and J ends were trimmed by 0 bases and 2 bases, with 10 bases remaining between them. The CDR3 is CASSLAATAQETQYF. CDR3 in DNA: TGTGCCAGCAGCTTAGCCGCGACAGCGCAAGAGACCCAGTACTTC.

The rearrangement joins TRBV9 to TRBJ2-1; 13 positions agree with TRBD2. V shed 4 bases and J 0 bases; nucleotides not matched to a gene: 4. CDR3 size: 17 residues. The germline CDR1 and CDR2 sequences are SGDLS and YYNGEE. The CDR3 DNA is TGTGCCAGCAGCCTTCGGACTAGCGGGAGCTCCTACAATGAGCAGTTCTTC. This gives the protein CASSLRTSGSSYNEQFF.